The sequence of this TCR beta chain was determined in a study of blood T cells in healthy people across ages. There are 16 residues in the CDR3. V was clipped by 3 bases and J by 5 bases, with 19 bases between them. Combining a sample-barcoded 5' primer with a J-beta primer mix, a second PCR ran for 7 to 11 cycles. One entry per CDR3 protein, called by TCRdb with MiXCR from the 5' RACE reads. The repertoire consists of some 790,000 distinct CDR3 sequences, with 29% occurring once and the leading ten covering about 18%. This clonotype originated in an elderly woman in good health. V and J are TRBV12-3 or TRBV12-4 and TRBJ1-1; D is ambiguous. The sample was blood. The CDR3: CASSFPGVSRETEAFF. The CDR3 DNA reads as TGTGCCAGCAGTTTCCCCGGAGTCTCCCGGGAGACTGAAGCTTTCTTT.